These T cell receptor beta chains were read from a single sample in a study of CD8 T cell repertoires and HIV-1 epitope variants. Sequencing was performed with immunoSEQ multiplex PCR; in TCRdb, only in-frame clones are kept and a portion is missing. The sample contains 5,500 to 6,500 clones, approximately 70% of which appear only once. No antigen is known for these receptors. The specimen was cultured CD8+ T cells derived from PBMCs. The receptors stem from a male donor with HIV. CDR3s include the opening cysteine and the closing phenylalanine or tryptophan. D genes are given only for firm matches. Clone size is shown for a subset of rows, as once, few, many or a class of expanded clone.

j_call d_call clone_size v_call cdr3_aa cdr3_nt
TRBJ2-7 TRBD1 . TRBV5-4 CASSWQSTRGLYEQYF TGTGCCAGCAGCTGGCAGTCGACCAGGGGGCTATACGAGCAGTACTTC
TRBJ2-7 TRBD1 . TRBV27 CASSLFFGTVPYEQYF TGTGCCAGCAGTTTATTCTTTGGGACAGTTCCCTACGAGCAGTACTTC
TRBJ1-6 TRBD1 . TRBV15 CATSRGQTGVSPLHF TGTGCCACCAGCAGAGGTCAAACAGGGGTTTCACCCCTCCACTTT
TRBJ1-2 . few TRBV4-1 CASSQDPSGNRRYGYTF TGCGCCAGCAGCCAAGACCCCTCGGGTAACAGGCGGTATGGCTACACCTTC
TRBJ1-1 . . TRBV6-6 CASSYGLGGVEAFF TGTGCCAGCAGTTACGGGCTAGGCGGGGTCGAAGCTTTCTTT
TRBJ1-1 . . TRBV28 CASRPPLQNTEAFF TGTGCCAGCAGGCCCCCCCTCCAGAACACTGAAGCTTTCTTT
TRBJ2-3 TRBD2 . TRBV6-4 CASSDSTSGGADTQYF TGTGCCAGCAGTGACTCAACTAGCGGGGGGGCAGATACGCAGTATTTT
TRBJ1-2 . few TRBV28 CASSLGLGSDYGYTF TGTGCCAGCAGTTTGGGCCTGGGCAGCGACTATGGCTACACCTTC
TRBJ2-7 . large TRBV27 CASSVSSGTVSYEQYF TGTGCCAGCAGTGTATCCTCCGGGACGGTGTCCTACGAGCAGTACTTC
TRBJ2-3 TRBD2 once TRBV5-4 CASSLGTSGRSGTDTQYF TGTGCCAGCAGCTTGGGGACTAGCGGGAGATCGGGCACAGATACGCAGTATTTT
TRBJ1-2 TRBD1 . TRBV5-4 CASSQDRAGSNYGYTF TGCGCCAGCAGCCAAGACAGGGCAGGATCTAACTATGGCTACACCTTC
TRBJ2-3 TRBD2 . TRBV4-1 CASSQAGAGTYF TGCGCCAGCAGCCAAGCGGGAGCGGGGACGTATTTT
TRBJ2-3 TRBD2 . TRBV13 CASSSSGSPTDTQYF TGTGCCAGCAGCTCTAGCGGGAGTCCCACAGATACGCAGTATTTT
TRBJ2-1 TRBD2 . TRBV10-1 CASSDPSGSNEQFF TGCGCCAGCAGTGATCCTAGCGGGAGCAATGAGCAGTTCTTC
TRBJ1-3 . few TRBV11-2 CASSFPRAGVGGNTIYF TGTGCCAGCAGCTTTCCCCGTGCGGGAGTTGGTGGAAACACCATATATTTT
TRBJ2-5 . . TRBV5-8 CASSPGVRSYQETQYF TGTGCCAGCAGCCCGGGGGTCAGGTCGTACCAAGAGACCCAGTACTTC
TRBJ1-3 . . TRBV28 CASSPIGGSGNTIYF TGTGCCAGCAGTCCTATTGGGGGTTCTGGAAACACCATATATTTT
TRBJ2-1 TRBD1 few TRBV29-1 CSVIGQGLWEKFF TGCAGCGTGATAGGACAGGGGCTTTGGGAAAAGTTCTTC
TRBJ2-7 . . TRBV27 CASRGNSYEQYF TGTGCCAGCAGAGGCAACTCCTACGAGCAGTACTTC
TRBJ2-3 TRBD2 . TRBV7-8 CASSLGYAGGPTDTQYF TGTGCCAGCAGCTTAGGTTACGCGGGGGGTCCCACAGATACGCAGTATTTT
TRBJ2-3 . . TRBV9 CASSVGGRGTDTQYF TGTGCCAGCAGCGTAGGCGGGCGGGGCACAGATACGCAGTATTTT
TRBJ2-2 TRBD1 . TRBV27 CASSLDRGRLNTGELFF TGTGCCAGCAGTCTCGACAGGGGGCGACTTAACACCGGGGAGCTGTTTTTT
TRBJ2-5 TRBD2 . TRBV7-9 CASSWEGQETQYF TGTGCCAGCAGCTGGGAGGGCCAAGAGACCCAGTACTTC
TRBJ2-4 TRBD2 few TRBV11-2 CASSVIAGSNIQYF TGTGCCAGCAGCGTCATAGCGGGCTCGAACATTCAGTACTTC
TRBJ2-7 . . TRBV5-6 CASSLAGEVEQYF TGTGCCAGCAGCTTGGCCGGGGAGGTGGAGCAGTACTTC
TRBJ1-1 . . TRBV6-5 CASSYFEKDKFYF TGTGCCAGCAGTTATTTCGAGAAGGATAAGTTTTACTTT
TRBJ1-6 . few TRBV2 CASSPDMPSSYNSPLHF TGTGCCAGCAGTCCAGACATGCCGAGCTCCTATAATTCACCCCTCCACTTT
TRBJ2-2 TRBD1 few TRBV19 CASIQTGTGFVGELFF TGTGCCAGTATTCAAACCGGGACAGGGTTCGTCGGGGAGCTGTTTTTT
TRBJ2-1 . few TRBV27 CASSPWIGNEQFF TGTGCCAGCAGCCCTTGGATAGGCAATGAGCAGTTCTTC
TRBJ2-2 . . TRBV23-1 CASSQSTLYTGELFF TGCGCCAGCAGTCAATCGACCCTCTACACCGGGGAGCTGTTTTTT
TRBJ2-7 TRBD1 . TRBV7-6 CASSLGQYLREQYF TGTGCCAGCAGCTTGGGACAGTACCTTCGTGAGCAGTACTTC
TRBJ2-1 . . TRBV6-5 CASSPGTLPYNEQFF TGTGCCAGCAGTCCCGGGACACTCCCTTACAATGAGCAGTTCTTC
TRBJ2-2 TRBD2 . TRBV28 CASSSSGSNTGELFF TGTGCCAGCAGTTCTAGCGGGTCGAACACCGGGGAGCTGTTTTTT
TRBJ2-1 TRBD2 . TRBV9 CASSPGLAGAYNEQFF TGTGCCAGCAGCCCAGGACTAGCGGGGGCCTACAATGAGCAGTTCTTC
TRBJ2-1 . . TRBV4-1 CASSRIGDYNEQFF TGCGCCAGCAGCCGTATAGGCGATTACAATGAGCAGTTCTTC
TRBJ2-3 . . TRBV7-3 CASSLDPLSDTQYF TGTGCCAGCAGCTTAGACCCCCTATCAGATACGCAGTATTTT
TRBJ1-2 . . TRBV7-9 CASSFGGHGYTF TGTGCCAGCAGCTTTGGGGGTCATGGCTACACCTTC